This T cell receptor beta chain originates from a study of CD8+CD57+ T cells in acquired aplastic anemia. Researchers used genomic DNA as the template to profile TCR beta VDJ and CDR3. TCRdb re-called the reads with MiXCR, one entry per CDR3 protein. The sample records 200,000 or so distinct CDR3 sequences, 64% being singletons. The V and J ends lost 6 bases and 5 bases, in that order; junction bases with no gene match: 27. The CDR3 loop spans 21 amino acids. Material: sorted CD4+, CD8+, or CD8+CD57+ T cells (not recorded which) from PBMCs. The chain joins TRBV12-3 or TRBV12-4 to TRBJ1-4, with 7 bases aligning to TRBD1. The sequence was obtained from a human donor with severe aplastic anemia or a healthy control (not recorded which). This chain's CDR3 is CASSLTGRLAGQETGNEKLFF. CDR3 sequence (DNA): TGTGCCAGCAGCTTAACGGGCCGTCTAGCGGGGCAAGAGACAGGGAATGAAAAACTGTTTTTT.